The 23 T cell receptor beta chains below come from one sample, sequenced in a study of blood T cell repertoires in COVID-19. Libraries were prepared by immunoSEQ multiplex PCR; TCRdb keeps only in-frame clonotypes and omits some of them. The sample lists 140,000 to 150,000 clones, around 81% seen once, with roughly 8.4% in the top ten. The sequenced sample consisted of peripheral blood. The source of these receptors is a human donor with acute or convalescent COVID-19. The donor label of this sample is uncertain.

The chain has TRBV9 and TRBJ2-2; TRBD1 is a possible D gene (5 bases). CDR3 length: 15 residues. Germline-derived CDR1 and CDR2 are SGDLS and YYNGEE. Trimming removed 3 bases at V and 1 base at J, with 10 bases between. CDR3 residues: CASSAQGWNTGELFF. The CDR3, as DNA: TGTGCCAGCAGCGCCCAGGGTTGGAACACCGGGGAGCTGTTTTTT.

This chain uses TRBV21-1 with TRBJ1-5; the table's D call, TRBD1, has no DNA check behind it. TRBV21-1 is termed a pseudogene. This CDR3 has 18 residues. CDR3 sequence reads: CASSALKVTGKGTQPQHF. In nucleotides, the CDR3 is TGTGCCAGCAGCGCCTTAAAGGTGACAGGGAAGGGAACTCAGCCCCAGCATTTT.

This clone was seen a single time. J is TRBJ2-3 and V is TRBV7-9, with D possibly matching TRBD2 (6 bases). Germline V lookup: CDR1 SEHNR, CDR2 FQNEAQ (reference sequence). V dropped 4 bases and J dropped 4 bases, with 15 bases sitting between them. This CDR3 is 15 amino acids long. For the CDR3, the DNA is TGTGCCAGCAGCTCCCCCCGAGGAGGGGCAGATACGCAGTATTTT. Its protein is CASSSPRGGADTQYF.

In DNA, the CDR3 is TGTGCCAGTAGTACCCGGGACAGGGGGCGCGGTCAGCCCCAGCATTTT. Its protein product is CASSTRDRGRGQPQHF. The chain employs TRBV19 and TRBJ1-5; 12 bases align to TRBD1. CDR3 length equals 16 residues. From germline, CDR1 is LNHDA and CDR2 SQIVND (reference sequence). V was clipped by 4 bases and J by 6 bases; unmatched bases: 7.

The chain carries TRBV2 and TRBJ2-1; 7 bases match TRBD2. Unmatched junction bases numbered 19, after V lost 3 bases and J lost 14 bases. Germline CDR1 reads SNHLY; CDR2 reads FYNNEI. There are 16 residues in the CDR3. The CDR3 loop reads CASSEAERGPNWKEFF. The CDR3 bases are TGTGCCAGCAGTGAGGCCGAGCGGGGCCCCAACTGGAAAGAGTTCTTC.

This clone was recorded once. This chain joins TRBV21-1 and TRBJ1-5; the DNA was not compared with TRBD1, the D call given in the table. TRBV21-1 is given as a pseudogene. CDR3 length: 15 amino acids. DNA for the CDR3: TGTGCCAGCAGCAAAGGCAGGGGCCCTAATCAGCCCCAGCATTTT. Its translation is CASSKGRGPNQPQHF.

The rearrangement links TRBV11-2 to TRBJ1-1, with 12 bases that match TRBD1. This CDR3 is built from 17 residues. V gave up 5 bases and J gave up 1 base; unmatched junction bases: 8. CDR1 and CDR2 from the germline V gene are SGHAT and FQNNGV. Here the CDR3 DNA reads TGTGCCAGCAGCCCACTCGGGACAGGGGGCGCGAACACTGAAGCTTTCTTT. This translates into CASSPLGTGGANTEAFF.

The CDR3 region is CASSRQGLQSTDTQYF. The CDR3 DNA reads as TGCGCCAGCAGCCGCCAGGGACTACAGAGCACAGATACGCAGTATTTT. The chain uses TRBV4-1 and TRBJ2-3, with 7 nucleotides matching TRBD2. CDR3 size: 16 residues. CDR1 is MGHRA and CDR2 is YSYEKL in the germline V gene. After removal of 4 bases from V and 0 bases from J, the junction contained 7 bases not matched to a gene.

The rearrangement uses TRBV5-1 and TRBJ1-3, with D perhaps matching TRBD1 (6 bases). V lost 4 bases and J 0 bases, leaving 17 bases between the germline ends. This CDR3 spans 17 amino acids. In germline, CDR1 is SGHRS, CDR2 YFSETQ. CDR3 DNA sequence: TGCGCCAGCAGCGTAATGAGAGGGGGAAGCTCTGGAAACACCATATATTTT. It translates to CASSVMRGGSSGNTIYF.

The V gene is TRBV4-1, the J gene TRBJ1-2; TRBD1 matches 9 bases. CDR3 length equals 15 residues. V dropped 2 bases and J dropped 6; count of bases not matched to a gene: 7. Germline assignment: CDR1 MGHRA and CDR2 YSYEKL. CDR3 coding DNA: TGCGCCAGCAGCCAACAACAGGGGGCGCAGAATGGCTACACCTTC. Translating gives CASSQQQGAQNGYTF.

DNA of the CDR3: TGTGCCTGGAGTAGAGGGTTTCCTCCCTACGAGCAGTACGTC. Encoded protein: CAWSRGFPPYEQYV. The rearrangement joins TRBV30 to TRBJ2-7; possible D gene TRBD2, 5 bases. This CDR3 comprises 14 residues. Looked up from germline, CDR1 is GTSNPN and CDR2 is SVGIG (reference sequence). With 2 bases removed from V and 2 bases from J, the gap between germline ends came to 13 bases.

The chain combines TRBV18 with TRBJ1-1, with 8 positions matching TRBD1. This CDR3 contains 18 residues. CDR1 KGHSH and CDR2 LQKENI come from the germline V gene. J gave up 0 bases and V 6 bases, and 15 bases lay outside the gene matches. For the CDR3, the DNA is TGTGCCAGCTCCCCTAAACAGGGGACAGGAATGATGAACACTGAAGCTTTCTTT. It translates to CASSPKQGTGMMNTEAFF. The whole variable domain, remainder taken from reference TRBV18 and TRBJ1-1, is NAGVMQNPRHLVRRRGQEARLRCSPMKGHSHVYWYRQLPEEGLKFMVYLQKENIIDESGMPKERFSAEFPKEGPSILRIQQVVRGDSAAYFCASSPKQGTGMMNTEAFFGQGTRLTVV.

CDR3 protein: CSASGPLLTEAFF. Written as DNA, the CDR3 is TGCAGTGCTAGTGGGCCTCTACTAACTGAAGCTTTCTTT. The chain combines TRBV20-1 with TRBJ1-1; no clear D gene. V was clipped by 3 bases and J by 5 bases, with 13 bases between them. Germline CDR1 and CDR2: DFQATT and SNEGSKA (reference sequence). This CDR3 is 13 amino acids long.

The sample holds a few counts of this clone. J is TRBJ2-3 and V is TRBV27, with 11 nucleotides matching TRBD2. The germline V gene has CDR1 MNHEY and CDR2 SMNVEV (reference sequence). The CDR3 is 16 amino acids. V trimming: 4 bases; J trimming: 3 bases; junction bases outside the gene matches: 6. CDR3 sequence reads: CASSSLGTSGTDTQYF. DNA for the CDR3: TGTGCCAGCAGTTCCCTCGGGACTAGCGGAACAGATACGCAGTATTTT.

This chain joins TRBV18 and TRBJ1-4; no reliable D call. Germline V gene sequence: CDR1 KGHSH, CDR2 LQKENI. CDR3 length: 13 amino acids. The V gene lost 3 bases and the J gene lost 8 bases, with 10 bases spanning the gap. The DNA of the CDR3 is TGTGCCAGCTCACCGGCGGGCAGCGAAAAACTGTTTTTT. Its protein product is CASSPAGSEKLFF.

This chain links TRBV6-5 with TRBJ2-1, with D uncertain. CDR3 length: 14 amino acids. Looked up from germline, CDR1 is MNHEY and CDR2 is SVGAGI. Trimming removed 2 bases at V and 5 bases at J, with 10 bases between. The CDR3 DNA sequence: TGTGCCAGCAGTTACGACACTCCGAACAATGAGCAGTTCTTC. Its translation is CASSYDTPNNEQFF.

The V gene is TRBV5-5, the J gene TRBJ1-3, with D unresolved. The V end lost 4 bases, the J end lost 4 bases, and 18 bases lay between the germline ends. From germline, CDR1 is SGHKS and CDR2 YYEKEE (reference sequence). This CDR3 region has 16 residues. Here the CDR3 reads CASSLGLELGGNTIYF. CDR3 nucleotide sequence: TGTGCCAGCAGCCTCGGACTGGAACTGGGAGGAAACACCATATATTTT.

CDR3 residues: CASSVTQEGYGYTF. The CDR3 DNA sequence: TGTGCCAGCAGCGTCACACAGGAAGGGTATGGCTACACCTTC. J is TRBJ1-2 and V is TRBV9; tentatively, D is TRBD1 (5 bases). There are 14 residues in the CDR3. Germline CDR1 is SGDLS and CDR2 is YYNGEE. V was cut by 2 bases and J by 5 bases, with 13 bases left in between.

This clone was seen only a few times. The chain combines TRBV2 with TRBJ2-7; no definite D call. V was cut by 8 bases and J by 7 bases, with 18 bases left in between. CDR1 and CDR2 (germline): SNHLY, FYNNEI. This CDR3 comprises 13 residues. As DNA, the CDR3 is TGTGCCAGCTTTCGGAGCATCGCCGGGGAGCAGTACTTC. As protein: CASFRSIAGEQYF.

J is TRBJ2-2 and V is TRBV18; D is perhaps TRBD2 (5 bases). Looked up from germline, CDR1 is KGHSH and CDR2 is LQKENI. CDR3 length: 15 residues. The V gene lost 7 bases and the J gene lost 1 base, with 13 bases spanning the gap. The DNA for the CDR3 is TGTGCCAGCTGCGACATTCGGGAGAACACCGGGGAGCTGTTTTTT. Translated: CASCDIRENTGELFF.

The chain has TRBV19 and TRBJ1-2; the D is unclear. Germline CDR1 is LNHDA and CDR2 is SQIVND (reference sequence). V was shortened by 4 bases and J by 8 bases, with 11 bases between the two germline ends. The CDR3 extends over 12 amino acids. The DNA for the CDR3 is TGTGCCAGTAGTACCGCTGCGGGGGGCTACACCTTC. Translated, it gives CASSTAAGGYTF.

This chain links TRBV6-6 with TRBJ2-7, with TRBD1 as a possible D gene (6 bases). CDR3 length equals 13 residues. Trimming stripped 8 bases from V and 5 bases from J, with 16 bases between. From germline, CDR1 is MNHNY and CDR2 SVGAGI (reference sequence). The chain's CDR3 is CASGQGILHEQYF. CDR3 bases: TGTGCCAGCGGTCAGGGGATATTACACGAGCAGTACTTC.

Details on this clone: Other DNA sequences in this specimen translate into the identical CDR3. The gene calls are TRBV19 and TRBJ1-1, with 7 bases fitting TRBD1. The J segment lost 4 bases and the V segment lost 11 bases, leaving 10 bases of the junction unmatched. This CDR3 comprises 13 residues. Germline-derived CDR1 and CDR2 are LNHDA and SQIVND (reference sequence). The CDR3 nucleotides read TGTGCCTCTAGGGAAGGGGGCCGCACTGAAGCTTTCTTT. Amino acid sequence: CASREGGRTEAFF.